The 2 T cell receptor beta chains listed next were all sequenced from one sample in a study of blood T cells in healthy people across ages (dated by TCRdb to between 2014 and 2017). Library creation used 5' RACE. These reads were obtained on an Illumina HiSeq 2500. A second roughly 6 to 12 cycle PCR used a sample-barcoded 5' primer and a J-beta primer mix. In-frame beta chains were kept once TCRdb had trimmed the public reads at Q25 with fastp and called clones with MiXCR. Each entry merges the rows of one CDR3 protein and shows their most common DNA and genes. The sample records 1.5 million or so distinct CDR3 sequences, 35% to 45% of which are singletons. Clones ranked in the top ten supply 7.9% of the sample. The specimen was blood. The source is a woman younger than 30 in good health.

This rearrangement joins TRBV15 to TRBJ2-3; 9 positions match TRBD2. The CDR3 contains 19 residues. Per germline, CDR1 LNHNV and CDR2 YYDKDF (reference sequence). The ends lost 1 base at V and 5 bases at J; junction bases unmatched: 16. This chain's CDR3 is CATSRVIAGVPFRRDTQYF. CDR3 in DNA: TGTGCCACCAGCAGAGTAATAGCGGGAGTTCCCTTTAGGCGAGATACGCAGTATTTT.

V usage is TRBV7-2 and J usage is TRBJ2-2; no clear D. CDR1 is SGHTA and CDR2 is FQGNSA in the germline V gene. CDR3 size: 15 residues. V shed 2 bases and J shed 4 bases, with 11 bases lying between them. CDR3 nucleotide sequence: TGTGCCAGCAGCTTAAGTTATGAAGCCACCGGGGAGCTGTTTTTT. It codes for CASSLSYEATGELFF. The full variable domain, rest sourced from reference TRBV7-2 and TRBJ2-2, is GAGVSQSPSNKVTEKGKDVELRCDPISGHTALYWYRQSLGQGLEFLIYFQGNSAPDKSGLPSDRFSAERTGGSVSTLTIQRTQQEDSAVYLCASSLSYEATGELFFGEGSRLTVL.